Following are 14 T cell receptor beta chains from one sample sequenced in a study of cytomegalovirus exposure and HLA in healthy donors. The primer mix had 60 Vbeta and 13 Jbeta primers. Measured with immunoSEQ multiplex PCR; TCRdb has only the in-frame clones, and not every one. The sample holds around 120,000 clones, around 72% seen once. The sample comprised PBMCs. The receptors here all came from a woman in her thirties or forties in good health and CMV-seropositive.

V usage is TRBV4-3 and J usage is TRBJ2-3, with 10 bases fitting TRBD2. After removal of 4 bases from V and 1 base from J, the junction contained 2 bases not matched to a gene. Germline V gene data show CDR1 as LGHNA and CDR2 as YSLEER. The CDR3 spans 15 residues. In DNA, the CDR3 is TGCGCCAGCAGCCTAAGCGGGGGGGGCACAGATACGCAGTATTTT. Its translation: CASSLSGGGTDTQYF.

The gene calls are TRBV6-5 and TRBJ1-1; TRBD1 might be the D (5 bases). The V and J ends lost 2 bases and 5 bases respectively, with 9 bases between them. Per germline, CDR1 MNHEY and CDR2 SVGAGI. There are 13 residues in the CDR3. In nucleotides, the CDR3 is TGTGCCAGCAGTTACGTGGGGGGAACTGAAGCTTTCTTT. As protein: CASSYVGGTEAFF.

This rearrangement joins TRBV7-2 to TRBJ1-1, with 10 bases that match TRBD1. V shed 4 bases and J 8 bases; nucleotides not matched to a gene: 4. CDR3 length: 13 amino acids. The germline CDR1 and CDR2 sequences are SGHTA and FQGNSA. The CDR3 DNA sequence: TGTGCCAGCAGCTCCCGACAGGGGGCGGAAGCTTTCTTT. It yields the protein CASSSRQGAEAFF.

This chain uses TRBV4-3 with TRBJ1-4; the D is unclear. The CDR3 runs 16 residues. Germline CDR1 is LGHNA and CDR2 is YSLEER. The V gene lost 0 bases and the J gene lost 5 bases, with 13 bases spanning the gap. The CDR3, as DNA: TGCGCCAGCAGCCAAGAAGTTGAGTTCGGGAATGAAAAACTGTTTTTT. Amino acids: CASSQEVEFGNEKLFF.

The gene calls are TRBV4-1 and TRBJ2-3, with 11 bases matching TRBD1. CDR3 length equals 16 residues. V lost 3 bases to trimming and J lost 6 bases; unmatched junction nucleotides: 8. Germline-derived CDR1 and CDR2 are MGHRA and YSYEKL. The CDR3 DNA is TGCGCCAGCAGCCAGGCGGGACAGGGGGTTTCTGATACGCAGTATTTT. As protein: CASSQAGQGVSDTQYF.

The sample holds a few counts of this clone. The chain recombines TRBV20-1 with TRBJ2-1; D unclear. The CDR3 is made up of 11 amino acids. Trimming cost V 5 bases and J 9 bases, with 11 bases left between them. CDR1 and CDR2 from the germline V gene are DFQATT and SNEGSKA (reference sequence). CDR3 bases: TGCAGTGCTTCACTCCTTGGTGAGCAGTTCTTC. Amino acid sequence: CSASLLGEQFF.

Here the CDR3 DNA reads TGTGCCAGCAGCTTTAGCTCTTATGGCTACACCTTC. Translating gives CASSFSSYGYTF. The V gene is TRBV7-2, the J gene TRBJ1-2; D is undetermined. V gave up 3 bases and J gave up 5 bases, with 7 bases separating them. The CDR3 sequence is 12 residues long. CDR1 SGHTA and CDR2 FQGNSA come from the germline V gene.

The gene calls are TRBV12-5 and TRBJ1-6, with D hard to call. Germline V gene sequence: CDR1 LGHNT, CDR2 FRNRAP. This CDR3 contains 15 residues. V lost 1 base, J lost 0 bases, and 4 bases lay in between. The CDR3 here is CASGLESSYNSPLHF. Written as DNA, the CDR3 is TGTGCTAGTGGTTTGGAGAGCTCCTATAATTCACCCCTCCACTTT.

This chain uses TRBV7-9 with TRBJ2-2; D not certain. Germline loops: CDR1 SEHNR, CDR2 FQNEAQ (reference sequence). V was pared by 0 bases and J by 4 bases, with 6 bases between. The CDR3 extends over 14 amino acids. The CDR3 is CASSLASFTGELFF. CDR3 nucleotides: TGTGCCAGCAGCTTAGCGTCCTTCACCGGGGAGCTGTTTTTT.

The chain combines TRBV5-1 with TRBJ1-1; D gene uncertain. This CDR3 is built from 14 residues. Germline values: CDR1 SGHRS, CDR2 YFSETQ. Trimming took 4 bases from V and 1 from J, leaving 11 bases between them. In nucleotides, the CDR3 is TGCGCCAGCAGCCCCCAGGCAGGGAACACTGAAGCTTTCTTT. Protein product: CASSPQAGNTEAFF. Based on the CDR3 plus reference TRBV5-1 and TRBJ1-1, the full variable domain is KAGVTQTPRYLIKTRGQQVTLSCSPISGHRSVSWYQQTPGQGLQFLFEYFSETQRNKGNFPGRFSGRQFSNSRSEMNVSTLELGDSALYLCASSPQAGNTEAFFGQGTRLTVV.

Only a few counts were recorded for this clone. This chain joins TRBV7-2 and TRBJ1-5; D gene ambiguous. CDR3 length: 17 amino acids. Trimming shortened V by 5 bases and J by 2 bases, and 19 bases separated the two germline ends. Looked up from germline, CDR1 is SGHTA and CDR2 is FQGNSA. As DNA, the CDR3 is TGTGCCAGCAGCCCAGAAACGGGGAGTTTGGGCAATCAGCCCCAGCATTTT. It codes for CASSPETGSLGNQPQHF.

This clone was observed many times. The rearrangement uses TRBV6-1 and TRBJ2-7, with D possibly being TRBD2 (6 bases). V shed 3 bases and J shed 3 bases, with 15 bases lying between them. The CDR3 loop spans 15 amino acids. Per the germline V gene, CDR1 is MNHNS and CDR2 is SASEGT. The CDR3 reads CASSETAGTYYEQYF. The CDR3, as DNA: TGTGCCAGCAGTGAGACGGCGGGGACTTACTACGAGCAGTACTTC.

This chain links TRBV2 with TRBJ2-7; TRBD2 agrees at 8 bases. The CDR3 consists of 14 residues. The germline gives CDR1 SNHLY, CDR2 FYNNEI. V shed 2 bases and J 6 bases; nucleotides not matched to a gene: 6. The DNA for the CDR3 is TGTGCCAGCAGTGAATCGGGGGGGCCCATCGAGCAGTACTTC. Translating it yields CASSESGGPIEQYF.

The rearrangement links TRBV7-9 to TRBJ2-1; TRBD2 might be the D (6 bases). V was shortened by 0 bases and J by 6 bases, with 18 bases between the two germline ends. Germline values: CDR1 SEHNR, CDR2 FQNEAQ (reference sequence). The length of the CDR3 is 17 residues. The CDR3 region is CASSLAAAVGTFNEQFF. The CDR3 nucleotides are TGTGCCAGCAGCTTAGCGGCTGCCGTCGGGACTTTCAATGAGCAGTTCTTC. Looking up the rest from reference TRBV7-9 and TRBJ2-1 gives the full variable domain: DTGVSQNPRHKITKRGQNVTFRCDPISEHNRLYWYRQTLGQGPEFLTYFQNEAQLEKSRLLSDRFSAERPKGSFSTLEIQRTEQGDSAMYLCASSLAAAVGTFNEQFFGPGTRLTVL.